This T cell receptor beta chain was retrieved from a study of T-cell memory formation after mild COVID-19. Study-wide results and limits: Contracting clones, day 15 to 85, had balanced CD4/CD8, and later expanders favored CD4+. Mostly located in CM and EM were contracting CD4+ clones, with contracting CD8+ clones located in EMRA.

TCRdb used MiXCR to reprocess the 5' RACE reads, holding one entry per CDR3 protein. Among fewer than 150,000 distinct CDR3 sequences listed, about 14% were seen once. This CDR3 comprises 14 residues. The V and J ends lost 5 bases and 2 bases respectively, with 11 bases between them. This clonotype was seen many times. Its specificity is unknown. The chain joins TRBV12-3 or TRBV12-4 to TRBJ2-3; possibly TRBD1 for D (6 bases). The TCR was taken from an adult woman who had mild COVID-19 (a few samples of this study predate the infection). Cell type and time point are not known. Material: PBMCs or a T cell subset sorted from them (not recorded which). The CDR3: CASSPGHPTDTQYF. CDR3 sequence (DNA): TGTGCCAGCAGTCCGGGACACCCCACAGATACGCAGTATTTT.